The entry that follows covers one TCR beta chain sequence. The data were taken from a study of blood T cell repertoires in COVID-19. Study information: Donors in the United States, Italy and Spain gave samples during acute or convalescent COVID-19.

The germline V gene encodes CDR1 LGHDT and CDR2 YNNKEL (reference sequence). The CDR3 consists of 14 residues. V was shortened by 1 base and J by 10 bases, with 16 bases between the two germline ends. Original processing methods: Amplification with reference gene primers provided the estimates of nucleated cell counts. The repertoire was sequenced with immunoSEQ multiplex PCR; TCRdb's copy has only in-frame clones and lacks some. V, J and clone size are those of that table, while D and trimming were read from the DNA. The table lists 200,000 to 250,000 clones, 70% to 90% of them singletons. Allocation to cohorts depended on clinical history reported by the participants.

What was sequenced was PBMCs or T cells enriched from blood (not recorded which). This sequence was found in a woman aged 40 to 50 with acute COVID-19. V is TRBV3-1 (or the pseudogene TRBV3-2) and J is TRBJ1-1; the D gene is possibly TRBD1 (5 bases). The CDR3, as DNA: TGTGCCAGCAGCCAAGGGAGTCAAACAGGACGAGCTTTCTTT. This sequence encodes CASSQGSQTGRAFF.